This TCR beta chain was found in a study of blood T cell repertoires in COVID-19. This clone was found a few times. CDR3 length: 16 amino acids. Germline loops: CDR1 SGHRS, CDR2 YFSETQ. The V gene lost 2 bases and the J gene lost 4 bases, with 16 bases spanning the gap. Source study methods: Estimated nucleated cell counts came from reference gene primer amplification. TCRdb's table, derived via immunoSEQ multiplex PCR, lists solely in-frame clones and lacks some. V and J calls and clone size are given by that table; D and trimming were obtained from the DNA. The table has fewer than 150,000 clones, 85% seen once.

The chain couples TRBV5-1 to TRBJ2-1; the D gene is possibly TRBD1 (6 bases). Sequenced input: peripheral blood. This sequence was found in a human donor in a cohort sampled during active COVID-19. CDR3 in DNA: TGCGCCAGCAGCTTACTCTCAGGGGTGGCGTACAATGAGCAGTTCTTC. Translation: CASSLLSGVAYNEQFF.